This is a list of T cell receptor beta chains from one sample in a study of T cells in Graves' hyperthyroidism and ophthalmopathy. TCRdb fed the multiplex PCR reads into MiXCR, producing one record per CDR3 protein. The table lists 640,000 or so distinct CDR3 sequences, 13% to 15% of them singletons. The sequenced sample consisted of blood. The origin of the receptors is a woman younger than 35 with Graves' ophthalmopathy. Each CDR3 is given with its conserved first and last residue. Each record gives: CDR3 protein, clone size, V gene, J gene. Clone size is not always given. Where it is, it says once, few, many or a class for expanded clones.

CDR3: CASSIGTGTGELFF
size: -
V: TRBV19
J: TRBJ2-2

CDR3: CASMASANTGELFF
size: many
V: TRBV28
J: TRBJ2-2

CDR3: CSVRTLLQETQYF
size: many
V: TRBV29-1
J: TRBJ2-5

CDR3: CASSHGGLGNQPQHF
size: few
V: TRBV3-1
J: TRBJ1-5

CDR3: CASSSPSSGRDRETQYF
size: -
V: TRBV9
J: TRBJ2-5

CDR3: CAISESLWDRNTIYF
size: many
V: TRBV10-3
J: TRBJ1-3

CDR3: CSARDVVLGTDTQYF
size: -
V: TRBV20-1
J: TRBJ2-3

CDR3: CASSNQSSPAHYNSPLHF
size: few
V: TRBV11-1
J: TRBJ1-6

CDR3: CASSHSSRLDGYTF
size: -
V: TRBV4-1
J: TRBJ1-2

CDR3: CASSGQGPSTEAFF
size: many
V: TRBV13
J: TRBJ1-1

CDR3: CSARDSKAAGTQYF
size: few
V: TRBV20-1
J: TRBJ2-5

CDR3: CASSSAQPSERNNEQFF
size: -
V: TRBV7-9
J: TRBJ2-1

CDR3: CASRGELLQETQYF
size: -
V: TRBV12-3/TRBV12-4
J: TRBJ2-5

CDR3: CASSLASGLAGAEQFF
size: -
V: TRBV7-9
J: TRBJ2-1

CDR3: CSVVGQNNQPQHF
size: few
V: TRBV29-1
J: TRBJ1-5

CDR3: CASSWEGGTEAFF
size: many
V: TRBV5-1
J: TRBJ1-1

CDR3: CASSLEDSTSYEQYF
size: many
V: TRBV11-3
J: TRBJ2-7

CDR3: CASSYYGGDDEQYF
size: many
V: TRBV27
J: TRBJ2-7

CDR3: CASSPELLSGNTIYF
size: -
V: TRBV6-2/TRBV6-3
J: TRBJ1-3

CDR3: CASSLGTEYSNQPQHF
size: many
V: TRBV27
J: TRBJ1-5

CDR3: CASSESPNTEAFF
size: many
V: TRBV9
J: TRBJ1-1

CDR3: CASSRTGTNEQFF
size: -
V: TRBV25-1
J: TRBJ2-1

CDR3: CASSPRDGGSYEQYF
size: many
V: TRBV6-1
J: TRBJ2-7

CDR3: CASRGLAGLGGDTQYF
size: once
V: TRBV27
J: TRBJ2-3

CDR3: CASSGWGDRVQETQYF
size: -
V: TRBV9
J: TRBJ2-5

CDR3: CASSSYEPGLAGGDPDTQYF
size: -
V: TRBV28
J: TRBJ2-3

CDR3: CASSQDPTGANTGELFF
size: many
V: TRBV4-1
J: TRBJ2-2

CDR3: CASGERGTAQPQHF
size: few
V: TRBV27
J: TRBJ1-5

CDR3: CASSFPGQAHYEQYF
size: many
V: TRBV11-2
J: TRBJ2-7

CDR3: CASSGRGANSYNEQFF
size: -
V: TRBV7-9
J: TRBJ2-1

CDR3: CASSFGNSGNTIYF
size: many
V: TRBV6-1
J: TRBJ1-3

CDR3: CAISEDSSYEQYF
size: -
V: TRBV10-3
J: TRBJ2-7

CDR3: CSARDWQGNQPQHF
size: few
V: TRBV20-1
J: TRBJ1-5

CDR3: CVSSSQGETQYF
size: few
V: TRBV7-9
J: TRBJ2-5

CDR3: CASSIGQGNGYTF
size: -
V: TRBV19
J: TRBJ1-2

CDR3: CASSSAGTSGSDEQFF
size: many
V: TRBV7-9
J: TRBJ2-1

CDR3: CASSTTGGGRNEQFF
size: many
V: TRBV7-9
J: TRBJ2-1

CDR3: CASSPFMEGTEAFF
size: few
V: TRBV27
J: TRBJ1-1

CDR3: CASSQVTGQDVYGYTF
size: -
V: TRBV4-1
J: TRBJ1-2

CDR3: CASSSPGQGSSYEQYF
size: many
V: TRBV5-1
J: TRBJ2-7

CDR3: CASSYSGPVSYEQYF
size: many
V: TRBV6-6
J: TRBJ2-7

CDR3: CASSSNPGQGAYTEAFF
size: -
V: TRBV11-2
J: TRBJ1-1

CDR3: CASRTGQYSGANVLTF
size: many
V: TRBV28
J: TRBJ2-6

CDR3: CSASQTRTSGSIEQFF
size: many
V: TRBV20-1
J: TRBJ2-1

CDR3: CASSSTYREWGTYEQYF
size: -
V: TRBV7-6
J: TRBJ2-7

CDR3: CASTPGQGARETQYF
size: -
V: TRBV6-2/TRBV6-3
J: TRBJ2-5

CDR3: CASSPRRERDEQYF
size: many
V: TRBV9
J: TRBJ2-7

CDR3: CASSPPARERNEKLFF
size: -
V: TRBV18
J: TRBJ1-4

CDR3: CASSDSGTGSPNEQFF
size: -
V: TRBV6-1
J: TRBJ2-1

CDR3: CASSEPGVGSGNTIYF
size: few
V: TRBV10-2
J: TRBJ1-3

CDR3: CATSYPRSTEAFF
size: few
V: TRBV15
J: TRBJ1-1

CDR3: CASSPRVIGYGSYEQYF
size: -
V: TRBV18
J: TRBJ2-7

CDR3: CASSSSRQVFSGNTIYF
size: many
V: TRBV28
J: TRBJ1-3

CDR3: CASTRGDLSYEQYF
size: few
V: TRBV6-2/TRBV6-3
J: TRBJ2-7